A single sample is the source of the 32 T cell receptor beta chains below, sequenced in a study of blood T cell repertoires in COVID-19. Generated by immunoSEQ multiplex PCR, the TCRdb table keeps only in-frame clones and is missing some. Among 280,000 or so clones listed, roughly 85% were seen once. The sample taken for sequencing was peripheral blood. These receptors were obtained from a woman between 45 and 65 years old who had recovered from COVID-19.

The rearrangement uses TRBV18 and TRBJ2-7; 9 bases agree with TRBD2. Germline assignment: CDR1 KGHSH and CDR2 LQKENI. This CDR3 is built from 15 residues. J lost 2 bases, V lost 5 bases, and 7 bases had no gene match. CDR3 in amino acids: CASSRPASGAYEQYF. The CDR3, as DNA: TGTGCCAGCTCAAGACCGGCTAGCGGGGCCTACGAGCAGTACTTC.

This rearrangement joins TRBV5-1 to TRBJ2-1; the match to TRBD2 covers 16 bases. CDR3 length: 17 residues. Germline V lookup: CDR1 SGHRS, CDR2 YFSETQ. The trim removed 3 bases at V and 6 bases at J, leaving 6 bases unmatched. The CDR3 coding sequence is TGCGCCAGCAGCTCGGGACTAGCGGGGGGGCCCGGCAATGAGCAGTTCTTC. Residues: CASSSGLAGGPGNEQFF.

The CDR3 loop reads CAISVQGISVYGYTF. Here the CDR3 DNA reads TGTGCCATCAGTGTACAGGGAATTTCGGTCTATGGCTACACCTTC. V gene TRBV10-3 combines with J gene TRBJ1-2, with D possibly being TRBD1 (6 bases). Germline V gene lookup returns CDR1 ENHRY and CDR2 SYGVKD. Trimming removed 4 bases at V and 4 bases at J, with 16 bases between. There are 15 residues in the CDR3.

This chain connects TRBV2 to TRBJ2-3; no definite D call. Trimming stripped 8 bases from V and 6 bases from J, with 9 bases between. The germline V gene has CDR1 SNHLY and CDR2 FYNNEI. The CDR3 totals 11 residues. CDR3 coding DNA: TGTGCCAGCGAGAGAAGTGATACGCAGTATTTT. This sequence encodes CASERSDTQYF.

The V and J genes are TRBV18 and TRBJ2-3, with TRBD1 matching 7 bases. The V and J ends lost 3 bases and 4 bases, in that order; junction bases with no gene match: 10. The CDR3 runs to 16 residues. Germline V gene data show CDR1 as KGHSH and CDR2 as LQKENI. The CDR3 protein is CASSPPGTVEADTQYF. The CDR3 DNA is TGTGCCAGCTCACCGCCCGGGACAGTCGAGGCAGATACGCAGTATTTT.

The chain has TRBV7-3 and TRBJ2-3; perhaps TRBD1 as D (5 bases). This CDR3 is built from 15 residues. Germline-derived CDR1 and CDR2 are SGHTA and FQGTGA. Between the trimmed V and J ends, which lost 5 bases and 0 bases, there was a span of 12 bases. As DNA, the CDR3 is TGTGCCAGCAGCCCCCAGGGTACGAGCACAGATACGCAGTATTTT. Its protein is CASSPQGTSTDTQYF.

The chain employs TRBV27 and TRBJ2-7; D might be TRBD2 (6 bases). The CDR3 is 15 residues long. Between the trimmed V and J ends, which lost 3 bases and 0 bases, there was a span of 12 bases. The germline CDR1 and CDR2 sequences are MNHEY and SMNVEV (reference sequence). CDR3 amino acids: CASSLGGVTSYEQYF. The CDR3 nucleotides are TGTGCCAGCAGTTTGGGCGGGGTCACCTCCTACGAGCAGTACTTC.

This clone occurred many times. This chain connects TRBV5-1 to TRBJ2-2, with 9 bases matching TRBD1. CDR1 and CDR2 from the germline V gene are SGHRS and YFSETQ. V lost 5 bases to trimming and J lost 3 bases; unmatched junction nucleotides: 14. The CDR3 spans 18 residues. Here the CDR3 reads CASRQAGLGTGHTGELFF. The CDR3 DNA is TGCGCCAGCAGACAGGCGGGACTCGGGACAGGGCACACCGGGGAGCTGTTTTTT.

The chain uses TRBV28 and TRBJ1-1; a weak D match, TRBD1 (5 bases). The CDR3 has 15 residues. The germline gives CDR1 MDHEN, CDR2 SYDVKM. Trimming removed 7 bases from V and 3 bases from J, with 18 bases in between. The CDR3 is CASTRRQGTHTEAFF. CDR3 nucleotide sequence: TGTGCCAGCACCCGGCGGCAGGGAACCCACACTGAAGCTTTCTTT.

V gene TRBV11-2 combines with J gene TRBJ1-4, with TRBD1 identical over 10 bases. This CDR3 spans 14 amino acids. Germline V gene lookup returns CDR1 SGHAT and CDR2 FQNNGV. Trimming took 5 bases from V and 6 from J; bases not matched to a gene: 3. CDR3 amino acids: CASSVGQGHEKLFF. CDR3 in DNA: TGTGCCAGCAGCGTGGGACAGGGGCATGAAAAACTGTTTTTT.

The CDR3 sequence: CASSLPGVEFGYTF. In DNA form, the CDR3 reads TGTGCCAGCAGCTTACCGGGTGTCGAATTTGGCTACACCTTC. This chain joins TRBV7-9 and TRBJ1-2; D is ambiguous. The CDR3 has 14 amino acids. V gave up 2 bases and J gave up 7 bases, with 14 bases separating them. Germline lookup yields CDR1 SEHNR and CDR2 FQNEAQ (reference sequence).

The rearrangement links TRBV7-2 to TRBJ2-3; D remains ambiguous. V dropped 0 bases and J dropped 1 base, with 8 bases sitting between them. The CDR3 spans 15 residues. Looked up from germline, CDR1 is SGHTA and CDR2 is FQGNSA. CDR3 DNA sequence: TGTGCCAGCAGCTTAGCGGGCCCTCGCACAGATACGCAGTATTTT. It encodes CASSLAGPRTDTQYF.

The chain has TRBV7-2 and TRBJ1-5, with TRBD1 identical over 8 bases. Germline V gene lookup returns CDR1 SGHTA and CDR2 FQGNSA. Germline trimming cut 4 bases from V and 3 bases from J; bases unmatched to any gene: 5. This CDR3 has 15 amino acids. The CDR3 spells CASSWKGQDNQPQHF. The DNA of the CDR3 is TGTGCCAGCAGCTGGAAGGGACAGGACAATCAGCCCCAGCATTTT.

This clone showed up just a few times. CDR3 residues: CASSVDGSVNEQFF. CDR3 DNA: TGTGCCAGCAGCGTAGATGGTAGCGTTAATGAGCAGTTCTTC. The gene calls are TRBV9 and TRBJ2-1; the D gene is possibly TRBD2 (5 bases). The CDR3 has 14 amino acids. Trimming left V 0 bases short and J 7 bases short, with 11 bases between. In germline, CDR1 is SGDLS, CDR2 YYNGEE.

CDR3 nucleotide sequence: TGTGCCAGCAGCTTTGGAGTTTCGGCAGATACGCAGTATTTT. Encoded protein: CASSFGVSADTQYF. This chain connects TRBV5-5 to TRBJ2-3; the D is unclear. Germline CDR1 reads SGHKS; CDR2 reads YYEKEE (reference sequence). The CDR3 has 14 amino acids. The V gene lost 2 bases and the J gene lost 4 bases, with 11 bases spanning the gap.

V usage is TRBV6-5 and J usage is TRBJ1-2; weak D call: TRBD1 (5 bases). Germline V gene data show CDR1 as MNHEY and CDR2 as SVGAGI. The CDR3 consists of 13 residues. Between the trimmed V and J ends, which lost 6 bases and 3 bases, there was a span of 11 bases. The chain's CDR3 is CASRPQVDYGYTF. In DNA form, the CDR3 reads TGTGCCAGCAGGCCACAGGTCGACTATGGCTACACCTTC.

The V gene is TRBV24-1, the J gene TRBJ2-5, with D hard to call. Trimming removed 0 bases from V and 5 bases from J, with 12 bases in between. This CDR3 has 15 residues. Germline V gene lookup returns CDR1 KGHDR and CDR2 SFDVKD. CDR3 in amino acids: CATSDLRQDGETQYF. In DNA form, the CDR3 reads TGTGCCACCAGTGATTTGCGCCAGGATGGGGAGACCCAGTACTTC.

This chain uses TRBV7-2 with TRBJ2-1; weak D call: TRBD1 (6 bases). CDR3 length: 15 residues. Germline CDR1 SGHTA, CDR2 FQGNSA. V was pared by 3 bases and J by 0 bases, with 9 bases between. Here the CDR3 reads CASSFTGSSYNEQFF. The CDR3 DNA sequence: TGTGCCAGCAGCTTTACAGGGAGCTCCTACAATGAGCAGTTCTTC.

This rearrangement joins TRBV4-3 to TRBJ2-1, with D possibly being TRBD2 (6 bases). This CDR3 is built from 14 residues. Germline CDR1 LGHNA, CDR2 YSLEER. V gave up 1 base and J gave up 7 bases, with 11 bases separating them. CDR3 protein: CASSQALGGNEQFF. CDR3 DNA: TGCGCCAGCAGCCAAGCTCTGGGGGGTAATGAGCAGTTCTTC.

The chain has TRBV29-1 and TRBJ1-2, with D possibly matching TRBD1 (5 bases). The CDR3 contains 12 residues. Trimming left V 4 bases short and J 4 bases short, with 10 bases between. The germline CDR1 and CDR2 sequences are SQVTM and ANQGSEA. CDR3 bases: TGCAGCGTTGCTGGACAACTCTATGGCTACACCTTC. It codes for CSVAGQLYGYTF.

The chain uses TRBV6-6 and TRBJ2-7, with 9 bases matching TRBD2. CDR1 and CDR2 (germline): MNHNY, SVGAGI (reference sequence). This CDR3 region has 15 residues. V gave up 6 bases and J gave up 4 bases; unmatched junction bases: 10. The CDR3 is CASRTGAGGKYEQYF. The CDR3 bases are TGTGCCAGCAGAACGGGAGCGGGAGGCAAATACGAGCAGTACTTC.

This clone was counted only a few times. CDR3 nucleotides: TGCGCCAGCAGCAGAGGACAGGGGCGGTACGAGCAGTACTTC. This sequence encodes CASSRGQGRYEQYF. V usage is TRBV5-1 and J usage is TRBJ2-7, with 9 bases that match TRBD1. CDR1 and CDR2 (germline): SGHRS, YFSETQ. This CDR3 has 14 amino acids. With 4 bases clipped from V and 4 bases from J, the junction kept 6 bases outside the gene matches.

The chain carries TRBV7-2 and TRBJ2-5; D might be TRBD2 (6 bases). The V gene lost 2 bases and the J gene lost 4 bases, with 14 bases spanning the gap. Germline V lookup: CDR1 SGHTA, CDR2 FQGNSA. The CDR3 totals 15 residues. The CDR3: CASSLTPGVSETQYF. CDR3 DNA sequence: TGTGCCAGCAGCTTAACGCCGGGGGTTTCAGAGACCCAGTACTTC.

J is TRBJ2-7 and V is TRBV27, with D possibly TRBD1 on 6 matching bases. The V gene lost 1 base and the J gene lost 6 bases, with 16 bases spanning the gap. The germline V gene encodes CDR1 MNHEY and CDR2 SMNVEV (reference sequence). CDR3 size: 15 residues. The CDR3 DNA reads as TGTGCCAGCAGTTTATGGGGGCAGGGCGTCTCCGAGCAGTACTTC. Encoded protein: CASSLWGQGVSEQYF.

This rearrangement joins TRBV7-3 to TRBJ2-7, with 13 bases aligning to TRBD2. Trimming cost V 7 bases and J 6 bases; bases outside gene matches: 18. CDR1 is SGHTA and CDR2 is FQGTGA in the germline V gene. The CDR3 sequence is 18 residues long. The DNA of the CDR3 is TGTGCCAGCAACGACCAGCTTAGACTAGCGGGAGGTTTAGGCGAGCAGTACTTC. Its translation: CASNDQLRLAGGLGEQYF.

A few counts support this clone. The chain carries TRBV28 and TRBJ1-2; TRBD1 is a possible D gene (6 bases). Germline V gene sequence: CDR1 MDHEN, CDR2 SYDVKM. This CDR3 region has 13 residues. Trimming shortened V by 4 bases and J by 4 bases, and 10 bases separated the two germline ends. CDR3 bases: TGTGCCAGCAGTTCAGGGGAGGGCTATGGCTACACCTTC. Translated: CASSSGEGYGYTF.

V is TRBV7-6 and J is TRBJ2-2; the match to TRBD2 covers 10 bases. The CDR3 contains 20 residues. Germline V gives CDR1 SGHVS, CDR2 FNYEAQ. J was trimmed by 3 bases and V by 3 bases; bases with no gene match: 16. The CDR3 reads CASSLVGVLAGVIYTGELFF. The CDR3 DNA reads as TGTGCCAGCAGCTTGGTCGGGGTGCTAGCGGGAGTAATTTACACCGGGGAGCTGTTTTTT.

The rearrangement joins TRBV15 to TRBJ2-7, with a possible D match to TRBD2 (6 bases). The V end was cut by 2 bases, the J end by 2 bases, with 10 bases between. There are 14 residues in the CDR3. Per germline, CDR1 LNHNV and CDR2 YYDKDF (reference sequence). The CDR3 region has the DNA TGTGCCACCAGCAGAAATAGCGGTGCCTACGAGCAGTACTTC. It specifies CATSRNSGAYEQYF.

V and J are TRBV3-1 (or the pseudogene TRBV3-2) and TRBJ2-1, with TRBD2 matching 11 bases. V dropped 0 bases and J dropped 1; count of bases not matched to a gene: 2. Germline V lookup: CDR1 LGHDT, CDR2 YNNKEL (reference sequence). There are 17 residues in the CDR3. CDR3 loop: CASSQELAGASYNEQFF. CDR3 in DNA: TGTGCCAGCAGCCAAGAACTAGCGGGGGCGTCCTACAATGAGCAGTTCTTC.

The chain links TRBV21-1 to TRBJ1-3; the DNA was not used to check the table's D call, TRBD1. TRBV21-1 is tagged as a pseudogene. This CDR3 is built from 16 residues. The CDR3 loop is CASSKAEGAVGNTIYF. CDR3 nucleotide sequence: TGTGCCAGCAGCAAAGCCGAGGGGGCGGTTGGAAACACCATATATTTT.

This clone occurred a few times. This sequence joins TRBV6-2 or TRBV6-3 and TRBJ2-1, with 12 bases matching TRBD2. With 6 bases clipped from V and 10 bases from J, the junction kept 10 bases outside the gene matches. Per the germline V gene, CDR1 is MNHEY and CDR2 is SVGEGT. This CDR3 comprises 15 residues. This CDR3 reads CASRPSGRAAWEQFF. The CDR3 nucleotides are TGTGCCAGCAGACCTAGCGGGAGGGCCGCATGGGAGCAGTTCTTC.

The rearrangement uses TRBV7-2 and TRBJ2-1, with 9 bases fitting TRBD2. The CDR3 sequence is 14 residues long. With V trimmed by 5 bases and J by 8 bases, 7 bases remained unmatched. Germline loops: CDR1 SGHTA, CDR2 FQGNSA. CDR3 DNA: TGTGCCAGCAGCCCGGGACTAGCTGGTGATGAGCAGTTCTTC. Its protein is CASSPGLAGDEQFF.